This T cell receptor (beta chain) came from a study of cytomegalovirus exposure and HLA in healthy donors. About the research overall: Ancestry clustering placed around 81% of around 400 genotyped donors in the Caucasian-associated cluster.

The PCR ran on 60 Vbeta and 13 Jbeta primers. TCRdb keeps only in-frame clones here, not all; method: immunoSEQ multiplex PCR. The table shows over 100,000 clones, with roughly 9.1% occurring only once. Regarding the study as a whole: The authors reported that TCR beta sequences could predict HLA-A and HLA-B alleles. These predictions were accurate for most subjects in the first cohort. Reports described diagnosis of cytomegalovirus status by the classifier as highly specific and sensitive. Relative to the approximately 700-donor mean, N-insertions were reportedly fewer in an Asian-associated ancestry cluster in a later analysis.

Concerning this clone: Its antigen is unidentified.

The CDR3 is made up of 12 amino acids. Per the germline V gene, CDR1 is MNHNS and CDR2 is SASEGT. Deletions cut 7 bases from V and 4 bases from J, with 11 bases between. This chain links TRBV6-1 with TRBJ2-7; the D gene is possibly TRBD1 (6 bases). Sequenced material: PBMCs. The clonotype was recovered from a man between 35 and 55 years old in good health and CMV-seropositive. Here the CDR3 reads CASTQGPYEQYF. CDR3 coding DNA: TGTGCCAGCACACAGGGCCCGTACGAGCAGTACTTC.